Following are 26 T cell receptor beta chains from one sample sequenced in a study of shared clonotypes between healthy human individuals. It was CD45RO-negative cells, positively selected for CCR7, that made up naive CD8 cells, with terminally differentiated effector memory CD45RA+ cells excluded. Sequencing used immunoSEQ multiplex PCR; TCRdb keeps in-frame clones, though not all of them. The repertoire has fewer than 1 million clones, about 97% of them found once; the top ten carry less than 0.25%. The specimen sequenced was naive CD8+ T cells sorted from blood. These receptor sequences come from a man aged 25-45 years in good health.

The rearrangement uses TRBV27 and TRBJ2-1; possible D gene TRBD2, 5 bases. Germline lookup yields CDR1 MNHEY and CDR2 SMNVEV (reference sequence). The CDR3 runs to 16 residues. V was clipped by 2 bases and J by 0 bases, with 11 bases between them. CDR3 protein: CASSLPLRGSYNEQFF. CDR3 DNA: TGTGCCAGCAGTTTACCCCTCCGGGGCTCCTACAATGAGCAGTTCTTC.

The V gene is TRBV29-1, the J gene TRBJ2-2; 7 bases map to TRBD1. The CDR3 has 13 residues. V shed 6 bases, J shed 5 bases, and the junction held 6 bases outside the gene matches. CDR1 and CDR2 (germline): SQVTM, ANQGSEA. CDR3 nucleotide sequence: TGCAGCGTACTCCAGGGGGTGACCGGGGAGCTGTTTTTT. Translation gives CSVLQGVTGELFF.

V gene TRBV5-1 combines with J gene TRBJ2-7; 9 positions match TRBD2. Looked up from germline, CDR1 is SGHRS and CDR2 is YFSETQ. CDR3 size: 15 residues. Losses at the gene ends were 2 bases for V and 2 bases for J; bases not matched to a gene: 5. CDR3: CASSLRLAEPYEQYF. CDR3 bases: TGCGCCAGCAGCTTACGACTAGCGGAACCCTACGAGCAGTACTTC.

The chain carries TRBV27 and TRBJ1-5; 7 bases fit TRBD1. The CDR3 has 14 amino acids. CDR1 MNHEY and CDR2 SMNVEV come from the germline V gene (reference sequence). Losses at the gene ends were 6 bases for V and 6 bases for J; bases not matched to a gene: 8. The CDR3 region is CASRQGGVGQPQHF. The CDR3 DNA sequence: TGTGCCAGCAGACAAGGGGGCGTCGGTCAGCCCCAGCATTTT.

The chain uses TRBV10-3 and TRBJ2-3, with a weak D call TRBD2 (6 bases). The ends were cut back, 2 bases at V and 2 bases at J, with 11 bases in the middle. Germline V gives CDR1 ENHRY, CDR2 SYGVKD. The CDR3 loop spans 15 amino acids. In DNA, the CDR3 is TGTGCCATCAGTGAGGGGCGGGGCTTCACAGATACGCAGTATTTT. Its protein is CAISEGRGFTDTQYF.

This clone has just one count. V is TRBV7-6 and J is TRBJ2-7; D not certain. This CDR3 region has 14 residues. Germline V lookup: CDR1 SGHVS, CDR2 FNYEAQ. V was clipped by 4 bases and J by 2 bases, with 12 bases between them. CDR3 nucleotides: TGTGCCAGCAGCTCGCGGCCTACCACCTACGAGCAGTACTTC. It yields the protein CASSSRPTTYEQYF.

The CDR3 protein is CASSLQGLAADNEQFF. In nucleotides, the CDR3 is TGTGCCAGCAGCTTACAAGGTCTAGCGGCAGACAATGAGCAGTTCTTC. V is TRBV7-6 and J is TRBJ2-1, with TRBD2 matching over 7 bases. The CDR3 is 16 amino acids. J gave up 5 bases and V 2 bases, and 9 bases lay outside the gene matches. Per the germline V gene, CDR1 is SGHVS and CDR2 is FNYEAQ.

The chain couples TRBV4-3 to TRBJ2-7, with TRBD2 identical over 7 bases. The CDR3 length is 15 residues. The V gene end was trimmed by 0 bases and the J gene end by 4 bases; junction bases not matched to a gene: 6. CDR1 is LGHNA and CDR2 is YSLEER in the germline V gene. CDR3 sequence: CASSQDAGESYEQYF. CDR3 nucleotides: TGCGCCAGCAGCCAAGATGCGGGAGAATCATACGAGCAGTACTTC.

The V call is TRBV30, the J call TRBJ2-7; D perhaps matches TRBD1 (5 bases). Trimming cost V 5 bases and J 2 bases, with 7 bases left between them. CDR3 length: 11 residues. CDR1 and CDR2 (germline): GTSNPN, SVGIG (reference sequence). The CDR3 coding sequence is TGTGCCTGGCAGGGAACCTACGAGCAGTACTTC. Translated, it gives CAWQGTYEQYF.

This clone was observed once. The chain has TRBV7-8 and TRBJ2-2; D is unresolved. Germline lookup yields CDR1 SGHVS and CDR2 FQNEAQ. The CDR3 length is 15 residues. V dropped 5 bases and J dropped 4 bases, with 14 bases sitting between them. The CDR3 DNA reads TGTGCCAGCAGCCCAGGAACCGTTTTCACCGGGGAGCTGTTTTTT. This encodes CASSPGTVFTGELFF.

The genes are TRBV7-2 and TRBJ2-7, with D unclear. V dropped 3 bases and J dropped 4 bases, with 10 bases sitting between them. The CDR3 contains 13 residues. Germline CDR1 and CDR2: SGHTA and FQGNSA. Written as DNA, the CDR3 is TGTGCCAGCAGCTTCTTTCAAACTTACGAGCAGTACTTC. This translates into CASSFFQTYEQYF.

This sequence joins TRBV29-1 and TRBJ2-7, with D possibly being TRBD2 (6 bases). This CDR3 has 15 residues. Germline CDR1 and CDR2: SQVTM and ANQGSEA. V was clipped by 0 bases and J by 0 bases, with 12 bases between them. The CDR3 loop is CSVEDLRGSSYEQYF. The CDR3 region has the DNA TGCAGCGTTGAAGATCTCCGGGGGAGCTCCTACGAGCAGTACTTC.

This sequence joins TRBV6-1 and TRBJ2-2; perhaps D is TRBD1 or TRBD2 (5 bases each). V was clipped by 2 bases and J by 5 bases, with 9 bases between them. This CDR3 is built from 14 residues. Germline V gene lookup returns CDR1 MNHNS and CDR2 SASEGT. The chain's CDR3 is CASSELGETGELFF. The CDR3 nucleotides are TGTGCCAGCAGTGAATTGGGGGAAACCGGGGAGCTGTTTTTT.

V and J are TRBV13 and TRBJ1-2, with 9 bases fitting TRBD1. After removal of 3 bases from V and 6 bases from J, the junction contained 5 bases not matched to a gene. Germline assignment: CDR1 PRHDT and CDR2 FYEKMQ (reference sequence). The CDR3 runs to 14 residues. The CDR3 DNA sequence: TGTGCCAGCAGCTTGGGGACAGGGCTCGATGGCTACACCTTC. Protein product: CASSLGTGLDGYTF.

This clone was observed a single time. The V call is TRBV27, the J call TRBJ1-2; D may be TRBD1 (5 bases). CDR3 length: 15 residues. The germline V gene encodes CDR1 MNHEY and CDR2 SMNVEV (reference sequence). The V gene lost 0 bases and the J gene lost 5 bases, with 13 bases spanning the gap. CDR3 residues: CASSLSTTAFYGYTF. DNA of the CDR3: TGTGCCAGCAGTTTATCGACGACAGCTTTTTATGGCTACACCTTC.

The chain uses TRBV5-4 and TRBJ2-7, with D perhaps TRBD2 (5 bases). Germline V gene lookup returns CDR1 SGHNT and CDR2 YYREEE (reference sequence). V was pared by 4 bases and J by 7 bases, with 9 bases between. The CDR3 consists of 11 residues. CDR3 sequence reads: CASSDRGEQYF. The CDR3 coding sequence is TGTGCCAGCAGCGACCGGGGAGAGCAGTACTTC.

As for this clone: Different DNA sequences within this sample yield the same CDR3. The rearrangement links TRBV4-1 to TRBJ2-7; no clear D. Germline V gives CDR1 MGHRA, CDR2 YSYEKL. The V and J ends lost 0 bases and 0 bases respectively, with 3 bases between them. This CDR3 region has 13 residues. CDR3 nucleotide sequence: TGCGCCAGCAGCCAAGACCTCTCCTACGAGCAGTACTTC. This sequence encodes CASSQDLSYEQYF.

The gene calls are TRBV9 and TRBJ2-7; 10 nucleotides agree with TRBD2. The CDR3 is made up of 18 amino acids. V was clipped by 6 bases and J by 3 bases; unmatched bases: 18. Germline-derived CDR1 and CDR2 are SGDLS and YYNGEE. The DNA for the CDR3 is TGTGCCAGCAAGCGTGGTGATGGTGGGGGGACTAGCGACTACGAGCAGTACTTC. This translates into CASKRGDGGGTSDYEQYF.

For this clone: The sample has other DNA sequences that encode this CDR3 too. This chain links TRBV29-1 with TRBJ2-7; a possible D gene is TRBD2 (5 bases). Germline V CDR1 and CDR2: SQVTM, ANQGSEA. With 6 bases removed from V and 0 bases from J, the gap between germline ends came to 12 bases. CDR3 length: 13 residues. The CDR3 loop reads CSVGRDNSYEQYF. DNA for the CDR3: TGCAGCGTAGGCCGGGATAACTCCTACGAGCAGTACTTC.

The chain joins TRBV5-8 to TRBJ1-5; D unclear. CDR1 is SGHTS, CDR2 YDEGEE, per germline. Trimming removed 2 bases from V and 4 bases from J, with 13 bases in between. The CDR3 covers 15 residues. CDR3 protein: CASSFGLAGNQPQHF. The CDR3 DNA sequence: TGTGCCAGCAGCTTTGGGCTGGCGGGTAATCAGCCCCAGCATTTT.

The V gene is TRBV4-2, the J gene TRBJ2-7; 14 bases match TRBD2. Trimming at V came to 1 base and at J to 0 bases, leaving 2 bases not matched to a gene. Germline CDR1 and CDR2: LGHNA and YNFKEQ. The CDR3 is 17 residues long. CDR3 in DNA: TGTGCCAGCAGCCAAGGACTAGCGGGAGGGAACTCCTACGAGCAGTACTTC. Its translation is CASSQGLAGGNSYEQYF.

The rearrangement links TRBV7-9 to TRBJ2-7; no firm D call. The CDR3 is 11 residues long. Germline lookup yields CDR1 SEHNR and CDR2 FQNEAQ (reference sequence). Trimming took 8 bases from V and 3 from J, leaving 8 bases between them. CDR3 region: CASATGYEQYF. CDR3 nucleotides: TGTGCCAGCGCAACGGGCTACGAGCAGTACTTC.

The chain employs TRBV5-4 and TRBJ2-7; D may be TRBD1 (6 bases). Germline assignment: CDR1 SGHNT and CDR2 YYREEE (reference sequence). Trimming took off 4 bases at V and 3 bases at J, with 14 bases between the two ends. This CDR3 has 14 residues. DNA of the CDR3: TGTGCCAGCAGCAAGAGGGGGAATGGCTACGAGCAGTACTTC. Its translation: CASSKRGNGYEQYF. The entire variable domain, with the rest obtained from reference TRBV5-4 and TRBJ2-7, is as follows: ETGVTQSPTHLIKTRGQQVTLRCSSQSGHNTVSWYQQALGQGPQFIFQYYREEENGRGNFPPRFSGLQFPNYSSELNVNALELDDSALYLCASSKRGNGYEQYFGPGTRLTVT.

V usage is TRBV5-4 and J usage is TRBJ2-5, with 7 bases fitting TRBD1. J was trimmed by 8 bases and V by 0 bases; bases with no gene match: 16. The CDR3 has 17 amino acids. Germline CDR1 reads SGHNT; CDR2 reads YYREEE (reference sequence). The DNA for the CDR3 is TGTGCCAGCAGCTTGGCCTTTACAGGGGCAAGCCAGAACACCCAGTACTTC. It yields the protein CASSLAFTGASQNTQYF. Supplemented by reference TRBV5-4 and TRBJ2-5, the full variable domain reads ETGVTQSPTHLIKTRGQQVTLRCSSQSGHNTVSWYQQALGQGPQFIFQYYREEENGRGNFPPRFSGLQFPNYSSELNVNALELDDSALYLCASSLAFTGASQNTQYFGPGTRLLVL.

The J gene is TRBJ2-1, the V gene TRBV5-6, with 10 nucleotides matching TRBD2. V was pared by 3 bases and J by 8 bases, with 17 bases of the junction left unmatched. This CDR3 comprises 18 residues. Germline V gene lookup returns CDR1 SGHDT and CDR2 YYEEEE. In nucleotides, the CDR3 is TGTGCCAGCAGCTCCACCCTGCGATCTAGCGGGGGCAGGGATGAGCAGTTCTTC. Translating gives CASSSTLRSSGGRDEQFF.

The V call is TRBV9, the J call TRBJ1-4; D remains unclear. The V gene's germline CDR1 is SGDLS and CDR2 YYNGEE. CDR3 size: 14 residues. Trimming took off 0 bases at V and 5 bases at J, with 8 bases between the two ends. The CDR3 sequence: CASSVGGPNEKLFF. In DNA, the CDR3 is TGTGCCAGCAGCGTAGGAGGGCCAAATGAAAAACTGTTTTTT.